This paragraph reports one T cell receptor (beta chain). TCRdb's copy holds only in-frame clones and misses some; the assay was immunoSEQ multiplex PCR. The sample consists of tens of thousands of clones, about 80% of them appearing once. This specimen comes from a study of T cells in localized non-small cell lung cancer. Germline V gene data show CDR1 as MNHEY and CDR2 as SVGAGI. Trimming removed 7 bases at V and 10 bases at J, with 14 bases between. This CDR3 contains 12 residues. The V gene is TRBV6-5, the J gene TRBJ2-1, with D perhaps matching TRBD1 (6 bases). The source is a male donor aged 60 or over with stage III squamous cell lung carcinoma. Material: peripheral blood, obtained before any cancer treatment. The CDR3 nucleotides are TGTGCCAGCACCTCCCCAGGGGTAGAGCAGTTCTTC. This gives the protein CASTSPGVEQFF.